Below, 2 T cell receptor beta chains from the same sample are listed, as sequenced in a study of cytomegalovirus exposure and HLA in healthy donors. Primers: 60 Vbeta forward and 13 Jbeta reverse. The protocol was immunoSEQ multiplex PCR, while the TCRdb copy is restricted to in-frame clones and leaves out a portion. The sample records some 130,000 clones, 60% to 80% being singletons. The source material was PBMCs. Source of these receptors: a man under 40 in good health and CMV-seronegative.

V usage is TRBV14 and J usage is TRBJ2-7; D might be TRBD1 (6 bases). V lost 4 bases and J lost 1, with 8 bases in between. Per germline, CDR1 SGHDN and CDR2 FVKESK. The CDR3 is made up of 13 amino acids. The CDR3 nucleotides read TGTGCCAGCAGCCGTCAGGGGTCCTACGAGCAGTACTTC. This sequence encodes CASSRQGSYEQYF.

The genes are TRBV9 and TRBJ2-7; TRBD1 matches 7 bases. The CDR3 totals 14 residues. With V trimmed by 4 bases and J by 2 bases, 6 bases remained unmatched. In germline, CDR1 is SGDLS, CDR2 YYNGEE. CDR3 region: CASSPPGQTYEQYF. The CDR3 DNA is TGTGCCAGCAGCCCCCCGGGACAGACCTACGAGCAGTACTTC.